A single sample is the source of the 8 T cell receptor beta chains below, sequenced in a study of blood T cell repertoires in COVID-19. Sequencing used immunoSEQ multiplex PCR; TCRdb keeps in-frame clones, though not all of them. The profile covers 450,000 to 500,000 clones, with about nine tenths appearing a single time and approximately 8% taken by the ten largest. Sequences were obtained from PBMCs or T cells enriched from blood (not recorded which). The receptors originated from a woman aged 60 to 75 who had recovered from COVID-19.

The J gene is TRBJ2-1, the V gene TRBV18; maybe TRBD2 (6 bases). Germline V gives CDR1 KGHSH, CDR2 LQKENI. With 3 bases removed from V and 0 bases from J, the gap between germline ends came to 9 bases. The CDR3 consists of 15 residues. The chain's CDR3 is CASSPLAASYNEQFF. For the CDR3, the DNA is TGTGCCAGCTCACCCTTAGCGGCCTCCTACAATGAGCAGTTCTTC.

The rearrangement links TRBV19 to TRBJ1-3, with 9 bases aligning to TRBD1. V lost 6 bases to trimming and J lost 4 bases; unmatched junction nucleotides: 4. The germline CDR1 and CDR2 sequences are LNHDA and SQIVND (reference sequence). The CDR3 totals 14 residues. The CDR3 protein is CASRITGGGNTIYF. Here the CDR3 DNA reads TGTGCCAGTAGGATAACAGGGGGCGGAAACACCATATATTTT.

J is TRBJ1-2 and V is TRBV28, with TRBD1 identical over 9 bases. This CDR3 is 15 amino acids long. Germline loops: CDR1 MDHEN, CDR2 SYDVKM. The V gene end was trimmed by 4 bases and the J gene end by 2 bases; junction bases not matched to a gene: 5. The CDR3 loop is CASSYSGTGNYGYTF. The CDR3 DNA sequence: TGTGCCAGCAGTTACTCGGGGACAGGGAACTATGGCTACACCTTC.

This clone was detected only once. The chain uses TRBV5-1 and TRBJ2-7; 9 bases align to TRBD1. The ends lost 3 bases at V and 3 bases at J; junction bases unmatched: 4. This CDR3 has 14 residues. The germline V gene encodes CDR1 SGHRS and CDR2 YFSETQ. CDR3: CASSSGQGLYEQYF. The CDR3 bases are TGCGCCAGCAGCTCGGGACAGGGACTCTACGAGCAGTACTTC.

This chain uses TRBV18 with TRBJ1-1; 7 nucleotides agree with TRBD1. The germline CDR1 and CDR2 sequences are KGHSH and LQKENI. V gave up 3 bases and J gave up 5 bases; unmatched junction bases: 9. This CDR3 has 15 amino acids. Here the CDR3 reads CASSPQTGTGTEAFF. The DNA for the CDR3 is TGTGCCAGCTCACCTCAGACAGGGACTGGGACTGAAGCTTTCTTT.

This clone is a singleton in its sample. The chain uses TRBV18 and TRBJ2-7; D is possibly TRBD1 (5 bases). Germline V gene lookup returns CDR1 KGHSH and CDR2 LQKENI. V lost 6 bases and J lost 7, with 13 bases in between. The CDR3 is 12 residues long. CDR3 amino acids: CASSPNPGEQYF. In DNA form, the CDR3 reads TGTGCCAGCTCGCCCAATCCAGGGGAGCAGTACTTC.

The V call is TRBV2, the J call TRBJ2-3, with D possibly matching TRBD2 (6 bases). The CDR3 consists of 15 residues. Germline-derived CDR1 and CDR2 are SNHLY and FYNNEI. V shed 7 bases and J shed 4 bases, with 18 bases lying between them. CDR3 bases: TGTGCCAGCACAGTCTCTGGGGGGAGCGCAGATACGCAGTATTTT. It translates to CASTVSGGSADTQYF.

The V call is TRBV19, the J call TRBJ1-1, with a possible D match to TRBD1 (6 bases). Deletions cut 5 bases from V and 3 bases from J, with 13 bases between. This CDR3 comprises 14 residues. Per germline, CDR1 LNHDA and CDR2 SQIVND (reference sequence). In nucleotides, the CDR3 is TGTGCCAGTAGTGCACAGGGTAGGTACACTGAAGCTTTCTTT. This translates into CASSAQGRYTEAFF.